This T cell receptor beta chain was sequenced in a study of blood T cell repertoires in COVID-19. Study in general: The United States, Italy and Spain provided the acute and convalescent COVID-19 samples. From T cells, B-cell-depleted T cells, or PBMCs came the material, which was cDNA or gDNA.

CDR3 size: 16 residues. Germline CDR1 and CDR2: MGHRA and YSYEKL. V was cut by 5 bases and J by 0 bases, with 16 bases left in between. As handled by the study authors: Amplification from reference gene primers served as the basis for estimated nucleated cell counts. Repertoires were generated with immunoSEQ multiplex PCR, while TCRdb's copy carries only in-frame clones and drops some. Clone size and V and J calls were adopted from that table, with D and trimming inferred from the DNA. The repertoire includes approximately 120,000 clones, approximately 86% of them detected once, and approximately 20% sits in the top ten.

This chain uses TRBV4-1 with TRBJ1-2; D possibly corresponds to TRBD1 (6 bases). Sequences were obtained from peripheral blood. The sequence was collected from a woman in her fifties or sixties who had recovered from COVID-19. The CDR3, as DNA: TGCGCCAGCAGCACTCTACTTAGGACAGCTAACTATGGCTACACCTTC. Its protein is CASSTLLRTANYGYTF.